The sample holds a few counts of the clone carrying this T cell receptor beta chain. No antigen is known for it. iRepertoire HTBI primers and Arm-PCR of CDR3 regions built TCR beta libraries. TCRdb re-called the multiplex PCR reads through MiXCR, storing one row per CDR3 protein. The profile covers around 460,000 distinct CDR3 sequences, with about 22% appearing a single time and 6.5% to 9% taken by the ten largest. The data originate from a study of regulatory T cells in long-lasting Graves disease. Indicated time point: persistent/refractory GD, antithyroid drugs over 5 years with positive TRAb. The TCR library was prepared using RNA isolated from PBMCs. Into tubes containing EDTA, about 10 milliliters of peripheral blood were drawn. Trimming removed 4 bases from V and 0 bases from J, with 13 bases in between. The CDR3 has 15 amino acids. CDR1 is SGHVS and CDR2 is FQNEAQ in the germline V gene. Study-wide results and limits: Favored usage of TRBV28, TRBJ1-2 and TRBJ2-5 was recorded in persistent disease.

This sequence originates from a female donor with Graves disease. This sample comprised peripheral blood mononuclear cells (PBMCs), obtained when the disease was refractory, from a patient treated with antithyroid drugs. The chain links TRBV7-8 to TRBJ2-7; the D gene is possibly TRBD1 (6 bases). CDR3 amino acids: CASSSDRPNSYEQYF. CDR3 nucleotide sequence: TGTGCCAGCAGCTCCGACAGGCCTAACTCCTACGAGCAGTACTTC.